These 2 T cell receptor beta chains share one sample of origin, sequenced in a study of PD-1 blockade in classical Hodgkin lymphoma (dated by TCRdb to 2020 to 2022). Libraries were made using the immunoSEQ multiplex PCR assay. The immuneACCESS repertoire file appears here via TCRdb, limited to in-frame rearrangements. These files lack a portion of the clones; in checked studies, under half of the deficit traces to unresolved V genes, and the cause of the others is not known. The sample table shows about 64,000 clones, and just over 90% are seen once. More than 7.5% of the sample comes from the top ten. Per the publication, the time point label means: cycle 4 day 1 (C4D1), after more than five weeks of nivolumab. Every trial patient had relapsed after autologous stem cell transplantation, and cohorts A, B and C differed in prior brentuximab vedotin exposure. This sample comprised peripheral blood mononuclear cells (PBMCs), obtained before the fourth cycle of nivolumab. Receptors originate from a human donor with classical Hodgkin lymphoma.

The chain recombines TRBV4-1 with TRBJ2-5; TRBD2 matches at 7 bases. The V and J ends lost 1 base and 4 bases, in that order; junction bases with no gene match: 3. CDR3 length equals 14 residues. Germline-derived CDR1 and CDR2 are MGHRA and YSYEKL. The CDR3 nucleotides are TGCGCCAGCAGCCAAGCCGGACTAGTAGAGACCCAGTACTTC. Protein sequence: CASSQAGLVETQYF.

The gene calls are TRBV28 and TRBJ2-3; D is unresolved. CDR3 length equals 17 residues. V lost 3 bases and J 2 bases, leaving 18 bases between the germline ends. Germline V CDR1 and CDR2: MDHEN, SYDVKM. CDR3 loop: CASSFYSWGFLTDTQYF. CDR3 coding DNA: TGTGCCAGCAGTTTTTATTCGTGGGGTTTTCTCACAGATACGCAGTATTTT.